These 7 T cell receptor beta chains came from one sample sequenced in a study of cytomegalovirus exposure and HLA in healthy donors. PCR amplification relied on 60 Vbeta primers (plus 13 Jbeta primers). The protocol was immunoSEQ multiplex PCR, while the TCRdb copy is restricted to in-frame clones and leaves out a portion. Of roughly 200,000 clones in the sample, around 83% were seen once. Input material: PBMCs. Source of these receptors: a woman aged 40 to 55 in good health and CMV-seronegative.

The chain has TRBV4-1 and TRBJ2-7; TRBD2 matches 10 bases. Germline V gene sequence: CDR1 MGHRA, CDR2 YSYEKL. The CDR3 runs 15 residues. Trimming at V came to 1 base and at J to 6 bases, leaving 6 bases not matched to a gene. Here the CDR3 reads CASSQVVAGGSEQYF. CDR3 nucleotides: TGCGCCAGCAGCCAAGTAGTAGCGGGAGGCTCCGAGCAGTACTTC.

A remark on this clone: At one of its ends the junction is not consistent with the germline gene, which may arise from a read error. This chain uses TRBV7-9 with TRBJ2-5; 8 nucleotides align to TRBD2. This CDR3 comprises 18 residues. Germline CDR1 reads SEHNR; CDR2 reads FQNEAQ (reference sequence). In DNA form, the CDR3 reads TGTGCTAGCAGGTTCGGTGGTGCCGGGAGGGTGTTTCAAGAGACCCAGTACTTC. Its protein is CASRFGGAGRVFQETQYF.

This clone was recorded once. The chain uses TRBV20-1 and TRBJ2-7; D gene unclear. This CDR3 has 11 amino acids. Deletions cut 0 bases from V and 7 bases from J, with 7 bases between. CDR1 is DFQATT, CDR2 SNEGSKA, per germline (reference sequence). This CDR3 reads CSARDWREQYF. The CDR3 bases are TGCAGTGCTAGAGATTGGAGAGAGCAGTACTTC.

This chain links TRBV6-5 with TRBJ2-5, with 13 bases fitting TRBD2. The J call is doubtful: the DNA matches TRBJ2-7 better. Per germline, CDR1 MNHEY and CDR2 SVGAGI. The CDR3 extends over 15 amino acids. The CDR3 nucleotides read TGTGCCAGCAGATCCGGGACTAGCGGGATGTACGAGCAGTACTTC. Its protein product is CASRSGTSGMYEQYF.

The V gene is TRBV4-1, the J gene TRBJ2-7, with 9 positions matching TRBD1. CDR1 is MGHRA and CDR2 is YSYEKL in the germline V gene. The CDR3 contains 15 residues. The V segment lost 4 bases and the J segment 3 bases; nucleotides outside the gene matches: 7. The CDR3 sequence is CASSLSGTGYYEQYF. As DNA, the CDR3 is TGCGCCAGCAGCCTTTCCGGGACAGGGTACTACGAGCAGTACTTC.

The rearrangement uses TRBV5-1 and TRBJ2-2, with a weak D call TRBD1 (7 bases). Looked up from germline, CDR1 is SGHRS and CDR2 is YFSETQ. This CDR3 is 13 amino acids long. V was pared by 4 bases and J by 5 bases, with 9 bases between. This CDR3 reads CASSAGQTGELFF. As DNA, the CDR3 is TGCGCCAGCAGCGCGGGACAGACCGGGGAGCTGTTTTTT. The full variable domain, in which reference TRBV5-1 and TRBJ2-2 provide the parts outside the CDR3, is KAGVTQTPRYLIKTRGQQVTLSCSPISGHRSVSWYQQTPGQGLQFLFEYFSETQRNKGNFPGRFSGRQFSNSRSEMNVSTLELGDSALYLCASSAGQTGELFFGEGSRLTVL.

The chain employs TRBV30 and TRBJ1-5; D is unresolved. The CDR3 extends over 15 amino acids. Germline V lookup: CDR1 GTSNPN, CDR2 SVGIG (reference sequence). V was clipped by 2 bases and J by 0 bases, with 11 bases between them. This chain's CDR3 is CAWSTQIGSNQPQHF. CDR3 nucleotides: TGTGCCTGGAGTACCCAGATTGGTAGCAATCAGCCCCAGCATTTT.